The 15 T cell receptor beta chains below were found in one sample sequenced in a study of T-cell reconstitution after alpha-beta-depleted transplantation in children. Preparation of the TCRbeta library used unique molecular identifiers. From the PCR reads, TCRdb called clonotypes with MiXCR, one entry per CDR3 protein. The sample records over 300,000 distinct CDR3 sequences, around a tenth being singletons. The input for sequencing was PBMCs from the stem cell graft donor, taken from the stem cell graft. These receptors were obtained from a human donor who donated a stem cell graft to a child with acute lymphoblastic leukemia.

This clonotype was seen a handful of times. This rearrangement joins TRBV6-1 to TRBJ1-2; TRBD1 matches 9 bases. CDR1 and CDR2 (germline): MNHNS, SASEGT. V was pared by 4 bases and J by 4 bases, with 10 bases of the junction left unmatched. This CDR3 spans 16 amino acids. The CDR3 region has the DNA TGTGCCAGCAGTGGTCGCCGGGACAGGGTAGGCTATGGCTACACCTTC. Amino acids: CASSGRRDRVGYGYTF.

This clonotype appeared many times. The CDR3 region is CSVRWQEWFF. CDR3 bases: TGCAGCGTTCGTTGGCAGGAGTGGTTCTTC. The chain is built from TRBV29-1 and TRBJ2-1; D gene unclear. Germline lookup yields CDR1 SQVTM and CDR2 ANQGSEA. V was cut by 5 bases and J by 15 bases, with 14 bases left in between. The CDR3 is 10 amino acids.

The chain joins TRBV29-1 to TRBJ2-1; D may correspond to TRBD1 or TRBD2 (5 bases each). This CDR3 has 20 residues. The germline V and J ends were trimmed by 0 bases and 4 bases, with 28 bases remaining between them. Germline values: CDR1 SQVTM, CDR2 ANQGSEA. The chain's CDR3 is CSVEDLPGPTTVSAYNEQFF. CDR3 DNA sequence: TGCAGCGTTGAAGACTTACCGGGACCCACCACCGTTAGCGCTTACAATGAGCAGTTCTTC.

The rearrangement uses TRBV5-1 and TRBJ2-3; D is ambiguous. Germline V gene lookup returns CDR1 SGHRS and CDR2 YFSETQ. Trimming left V 3 bases short and J 1 base short, with 15 bases between. The CDR3 loop spans 16 amino acids. CDR3 sequence (DNA): TGCGCCAGCAGCTGGAACTCCAATTCAGGCACAGATACGCAGTATTTT. This gives the protein CASSWNSNSGTDTQYF.

This clonotype came up once. The chain combines TRBV28 with TRBJ2-5, with 10 positions matching TRBD2. V lost 2 bases and J lost 5; bases outside the gene matches: 8. CDR3 length: 16 amino acids. CDR1 is MDHEN and CDR2 is SYDVKM in the germline V gene. The CDR3 region is CASSLTHLAGAETQYF. DNA of the CDR3: TGTGCCAGCAGTTTAACCCACCTAGCGGGAGCGGAGACCCAGTACTTC.

In its sample, this clonotype was seen a few times. At one end, the junction sequence differs from germline, possibly due to a read error. The genes are TRBV3-1 and TRBJ2-2, with D perhaps matching TRBD1 (6 bases). Germline CDR1 LGHDT, CDR2 YNNKEL (reference sequence). The CDR3 contains 18 residues. CDR3 protein: CASTQRGWAAPNTGELFF. CDR3 sequence (DNA): TGTGCCAGCACCCAAAGGGGGTGGGCCGCACCAAACACCGGGGAGCTGTTTTTT.

Only a few counts were recorded for this clonotype. This chain uses TRBV6-1 with TRBJ1-6; D is possibly TRBD1 (5 bases). This CDR3 region has 14 residues. CDR1 and CDR2 (germline): MNHNS, SASEGT. V was trimmed by 3 bases and J by 6 bases, leaving 9 bases between them. CDR3 in amino acids: CASSDRQGNSPLHF. For the CDR3, the DNA is TGTGCCAGCAGTGACCGGCAGGGTAATTCACCCCTCCACTTT.

The table lists this clonotype with many counts. This chain connects TRBV27 to TRBJ2-4; D not resolved. The V and J ends lost 4 bases and 8 bases respectively, with 18 bases between them. This CDR3 is 15 amino acids long. Germline V gives CDR1 MNHEY, CDR2 SMNVEV (reference sequence). In DNA, the CDR3 is TGTGCCAGCAGTTCATCCCCTAGATTTATAGACATTCAGTACTTC. Translated, it gives CASSSSPRFIDIQYF.

This rearrangement joins TRBV6-4 to TRBJ2-3; D remains unclear. Germline V gene lookup returns CDR1 MRHNA and CDR2 SNTAGT. This CDR3 is 15 amino acids long. V gave up 0 bases and J gave up 6 bases, with 13 bases separating them. The CDR3 sequence: CASSDSPDLGDTQYF. In DNA, the CDR3 is TGTGCCAGCAGTGACTCACCGGATCTGGGGGATACGCAGTATTTT.

This clonotype was detected ten times or more. This rearrangement joins TRBV5-1 to TRBJ2-1; TRBD2 matches at 9 bases. Germline CDR1 and CDR2: SGHRS and YFSETQ. The CDR3 totals 15 residues. V dropped 2 bases and J dropped 5; count of bases not matched to a gene: 5. In DNA, the CDR3 is TGCGCCAGCAGCTTACCGGGACTAGCCGACAATGAGCAGTTCTTC. This sequence encodes CASSLPGLADNEQFF.

This clonotype was detected many times. The chain employs TRBV6-2 or TRBV6-3 and TRBJ2-1; 11 bases fit TRBD2. This CDR3 has 14 amino acids. Per germline, CDR1 MNHEY and CDR2 SVGEGT. J lost 5 bases, V lost 7 bases, and 4 bases had no gene match. In nucleotides, the CDR3 is TGTGCCAGCACCACGACTAGCGGGAACAATGAGCAGTTCTTC. Its protein product is CASTTTSGNNEQFF.

CDR3: CASSLWTRAYEQYF. The CDR3 DNA follows: TGTGCCAGCAGCTTGTGGACTCGGGCCTACGAGCAGTACTTC. The chain combines TRBV5-6 with TRBJ2-7, with TRBD2 as a possible D gene (5 bases). Trimming stripped 1 base from V and 2 bases from J, with 10 bases between. This CDR3 is built from 14 residues. Germline lookup yields CDR1 SGHDT and CDR2 YYEEEE.

The chain has TRBV7-2 and TRBJ2-5; maybe TRBD1 (5 bases). CDR1 and CDR2 (germline): SGHTA, FQGNSA. There are 15 residues in the CDR3. The V end was cut by 4 bases, the J end by 4 bases, with 16 bases between. The CDR3 region is CASSYQKGDPETQYF. The DNA for the CDR3 is TGTGCCAGCAGCTATCAGAAAGGGGATCCAGAGACCCAGTACTTC.

This clonotype was seen a few times. The chain combines TRBV12-3 or TRBV12-4 with TRBJ2-1, with 14 bases aligning to TRBD2. V was clipped by 5 bases and J by 8 bases; unmatched bases: 8. The CDR3 contains 16 residues. CDR3 nucleotides: TGTGCCAGCAGTCGCGCGGGACTAGCGGGAGTCCATGAGCAGTTCTTC. Amino acids: CASSRAGLAGVHEQFF.

The chain combines TRBV4-3 with TRBJ2-7; 15 bases line up with TRBD2. J gave up 6 bases and V 4 bases, and 1 base lay outside the gene matches. The CDR3 runs 14 residues. Germline loops: CDR1 LGHNA, CDR2 YSLEER. In DNA, the CDR3 is TGCGCCAGCAGCCCGGGACTAGCGGGAGGCGAGCAGTACTTC. It encodes CASSPGLAGGEQYF.